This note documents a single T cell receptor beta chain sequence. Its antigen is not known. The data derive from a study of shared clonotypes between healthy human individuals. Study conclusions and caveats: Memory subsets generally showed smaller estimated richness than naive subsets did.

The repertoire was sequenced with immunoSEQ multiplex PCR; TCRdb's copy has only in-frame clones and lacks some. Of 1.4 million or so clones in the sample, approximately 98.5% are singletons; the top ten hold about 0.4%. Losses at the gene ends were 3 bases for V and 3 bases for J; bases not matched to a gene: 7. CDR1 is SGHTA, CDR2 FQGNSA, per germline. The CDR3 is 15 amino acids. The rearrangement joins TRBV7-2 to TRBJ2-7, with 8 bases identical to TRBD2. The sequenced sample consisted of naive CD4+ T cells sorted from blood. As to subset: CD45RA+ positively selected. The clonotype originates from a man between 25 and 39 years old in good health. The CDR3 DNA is TGTGCCAGCAGCTTCCGGAGCGGGAGCAACTACGAGCAGTACTTC. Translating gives CASSFRSGSNYEQYF.